The T cell receptor (beta chain) described here comes from a study of blood T cell repertoires in COVID-19. Study at large: The study drew acute and convalescent COVID-19 samples from the United States, Italy and Spain. In each case, the material was cDNA or gDNA derived from T cells, B-cell-depleted T cells, or PBMCs.

In the original processing: Cell counts per sample came from amplifying reference gene primers. The repertoire was sequenced with immunoSEQ multiplex PCR; TCRdb's copy has only in-frame clones and lacks some. The V and J calls and clone size are taken from that table; D and trimming were inferred from the DNA. The profile shows some 70,000 clones, roughly 84% of them singletons. Germline V lookup: CDR1 LNHDA, CDR2 SQIVND (reference sequence). V lost 4 bases, J lost 1 base, and 13 bases lay in between. CDR3 length: 15 amino acids. The sequenced sample was peripheral blood. The TCR originated in a middle-aged man with active COVID-19. This sequence joins TRBV19 and TRBJ1-1; D perhaps matches TRBD1 (5 bases). The CDR3 bases are TGTGCCAGTAGTACCGATGACAGACCGAACACTGAAGCTTTCTTT. Translated: CASSTDDRPNTEAFF.